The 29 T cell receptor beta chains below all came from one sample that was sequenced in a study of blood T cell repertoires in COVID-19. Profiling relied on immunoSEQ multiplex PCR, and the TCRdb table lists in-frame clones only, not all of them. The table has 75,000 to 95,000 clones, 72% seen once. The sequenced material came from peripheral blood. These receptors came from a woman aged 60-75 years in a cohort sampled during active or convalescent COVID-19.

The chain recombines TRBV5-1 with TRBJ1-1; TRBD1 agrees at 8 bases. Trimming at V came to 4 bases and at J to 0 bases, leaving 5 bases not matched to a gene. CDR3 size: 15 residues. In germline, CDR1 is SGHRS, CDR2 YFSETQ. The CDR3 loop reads CASSDGTGMNTEAFF. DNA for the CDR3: TGCGCCAGCAGCGACGGGACAGGAATGAACACTGAAGCTTTCTTT.

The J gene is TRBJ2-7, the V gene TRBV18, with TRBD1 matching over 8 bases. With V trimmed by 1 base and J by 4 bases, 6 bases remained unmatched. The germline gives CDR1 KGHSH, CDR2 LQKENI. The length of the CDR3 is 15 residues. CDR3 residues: CASSPQTGDRYEQYF. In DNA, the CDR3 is TGTGCCAGCTCACCACAGACAGGGGATAGATACGAGCAGTACTTC.

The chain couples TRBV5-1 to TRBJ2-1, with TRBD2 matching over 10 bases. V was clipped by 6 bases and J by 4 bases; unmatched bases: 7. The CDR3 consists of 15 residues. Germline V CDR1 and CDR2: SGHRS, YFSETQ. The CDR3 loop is CASTQAGGIYNEQFF. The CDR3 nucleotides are TGCGCCAGCACCCAAGCGGGGGGGATTTACAATGAGCAGTTCTTC.

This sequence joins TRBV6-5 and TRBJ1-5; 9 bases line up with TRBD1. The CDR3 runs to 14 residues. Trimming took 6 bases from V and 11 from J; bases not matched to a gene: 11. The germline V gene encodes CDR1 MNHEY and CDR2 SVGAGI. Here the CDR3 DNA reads TGTGCCAGCAGAGCCGGGACAGGGCTCGGTTCCCAGCATTTT. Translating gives CASRAGTGLGSQHF.

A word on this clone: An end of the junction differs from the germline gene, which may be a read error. DNA of the CDR3: TGTGCCACCAGTAGGTCGGGCAGCGGTAATGAAAAACTGTTTTTT. This gives the protein CATSRSGSGNEKLFF. The chain is built from TRBV10-3 and TRBJ1-4, with no clear D. The CDR3 is 15 residues long. Germline CDR1 ENHRY, CDR2 SYGVKD.

The CDR3 DNA is TGTGCCAGCAGCCATAGCCGGAGTTACGAGCAGTACTTC. Translating it yields CASSHSRSYEQYF. The chain is built from TRBV7-6 and TRBJ2-7; D ambiguous. CDR3 length: 13 amino acids. Germline CDR1 and CDR2: SGHVS and FNYEAQ. Trimming took 5 bases from V and 4 from J, leaving 12 bases between them.

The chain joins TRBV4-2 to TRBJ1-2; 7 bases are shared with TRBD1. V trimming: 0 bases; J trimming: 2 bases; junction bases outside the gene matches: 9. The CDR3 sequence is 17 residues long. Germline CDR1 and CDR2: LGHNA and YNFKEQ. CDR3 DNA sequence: TGTGCCAGCAGCCAAGAACGGGGTAGGGGGCTAAACTATGGCTACACCTTC. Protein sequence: CASSQERGRGLNYGYTF.

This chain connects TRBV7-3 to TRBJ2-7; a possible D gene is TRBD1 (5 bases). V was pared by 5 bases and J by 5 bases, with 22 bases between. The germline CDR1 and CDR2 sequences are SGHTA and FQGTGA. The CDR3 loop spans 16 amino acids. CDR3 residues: CASSTRGGQGNHEQYF. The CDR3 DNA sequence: TGTGCCAGCAGCACAAGAGGTGGTCAGGGTAACCACGAGCAGTACTTC. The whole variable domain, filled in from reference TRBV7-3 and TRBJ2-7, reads GAGVSQTPSNKVTEKGKYVELRCDPISGHTALYWYRQSLGQGPEFLIYFQGTGAADDSGLPNDRFFAVRPEGSVSTLKIQRTERGDSAVYLCASSTRGGQGNHEQYFGPGTRLTVT.

The CDR3 loop reads CASSLRTGSNQPQHF. CDR3 DNA: TGCGCCAGCAGCCTGAGGACAGGGAGCAATCAGCCCCAGCATTTT. The chain combines TRBV5-1 with TRBJ1-5, with 8 bases matching TRBD1. The germline V gene encodes CDR1 SGHRS and CDR2 YFSETQ. The V segment lost 4 bases and the J segment 1 base; nucleotides outside the gene matches: 4. The CDR3 length is 15 residues.

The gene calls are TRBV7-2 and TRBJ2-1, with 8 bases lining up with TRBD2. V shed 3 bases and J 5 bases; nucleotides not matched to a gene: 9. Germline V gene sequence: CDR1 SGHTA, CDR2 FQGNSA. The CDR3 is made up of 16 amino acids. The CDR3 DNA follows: TGTGCCAGCAGCTTGCCCTTAGCGGGGATGGACAATGAGCAGTTCTTC. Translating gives CASSLPLAGMDNEQFF.

CDR3 DNA sequence: TGTGCCAGCAGGAGACAGGGGGCTAACACCGGGGAGCTGTTTTTT. Its protein is CASRRQGANTGELFF. The chain links TRBV6-5 to TRBJ2-2; 10 bases agree with TRBD1. The germline V gene has CDR1 MNHEY and CDR2 SVGAGI. The junction had 3 bases not matched to a gene; V was cut back by 6 bases and J by 2 bases. The CDR3 covers 15 residues.

CDR3 sequence: CASSFDSNYGYTF. DNA of the CDR3: TGCGCCAGCAGCTTCGACAGCAACTATGGCTACACCTTC. The gene calls are TRBV5-1 and TRBJ1-2; D possibly corresponds to TRBD1 (5 bases). V lost 2 bases, J lost 2 bases, and 7 bases lay in between. The germline CDR1 and CDR2 sequences are SGHRS and YFSETQ. This CDR3 comprises 13 residues. Combining the CDR3 with reference TRBV5-1 and TRBJ1-2 gives the whole variable domain KAGVTQTPRYLIKTRGQQVTLSCSPISGHRSVSWYQQTPGQGLQFLFEYFSETQRNKGNFPGRFSGRQFSNSRSEMNVSTLELGDSALYLCASSFDSNYGYTFGSGTRLTVV.

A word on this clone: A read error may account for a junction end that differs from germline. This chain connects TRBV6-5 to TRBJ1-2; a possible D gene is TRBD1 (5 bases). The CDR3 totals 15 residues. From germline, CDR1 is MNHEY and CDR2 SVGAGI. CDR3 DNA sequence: TGTGCCAGCACTTACGGCGGGGCCAGTGACTATGGCTACACCTTC. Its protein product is CASTYGGASDYGYTF.

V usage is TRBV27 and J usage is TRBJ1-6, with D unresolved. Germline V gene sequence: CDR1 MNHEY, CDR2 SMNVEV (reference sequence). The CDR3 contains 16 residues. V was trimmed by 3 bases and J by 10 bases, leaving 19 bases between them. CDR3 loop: CASSFLPPPASSPLHF. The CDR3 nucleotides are TGTGCCAGCAGTTTTTTGCCCCCCCCCGCGTCCTCACCCCTCCACTTT.

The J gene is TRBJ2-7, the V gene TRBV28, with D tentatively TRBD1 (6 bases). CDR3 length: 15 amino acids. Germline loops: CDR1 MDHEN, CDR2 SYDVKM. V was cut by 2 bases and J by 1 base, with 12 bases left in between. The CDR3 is CASSLHLTGSYEQYF. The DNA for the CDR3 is TGTGCCAGCAGTTTACACTTAACAGGGTCCTACGAGCAGTACTTC. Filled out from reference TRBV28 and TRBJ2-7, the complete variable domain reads DVKVTQSSRYLVKRTGEKVFLECVQDMDHENMFWYRQDPGLGLRLIYFSYDVKMKEKGDIPEGYSVSREKKERFSLILESASTNQTSMYLCASSLHLTGSYEQYFGPGTRLTVT.

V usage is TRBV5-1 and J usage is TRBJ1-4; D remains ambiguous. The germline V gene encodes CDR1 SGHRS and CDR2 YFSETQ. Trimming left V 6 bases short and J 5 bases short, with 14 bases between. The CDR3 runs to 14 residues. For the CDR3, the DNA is TGCGCCAGCAACGCCGCGGGCGGGAATGAAAAACTGTTTTTT. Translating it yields CASNAAGGNEKLFF. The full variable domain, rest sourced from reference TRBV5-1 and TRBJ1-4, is KAGVTQTPRYLIKTRGQQVTLSCSPISGHRSVSWYQQTPGQGLQFLFEYFSETQRNKGNFPGRFSGRQFSNSRSEMNVSTLELGDSALYLCASNAAGGNEKLFFGSGTQLSVL.

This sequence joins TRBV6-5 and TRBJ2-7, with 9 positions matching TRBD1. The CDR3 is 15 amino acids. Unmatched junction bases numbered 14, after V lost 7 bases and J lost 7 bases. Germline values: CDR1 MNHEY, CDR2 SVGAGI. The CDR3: CASTPSGTGIGEQYF. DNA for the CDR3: TGTGCCAGCACCCCTTCCGGGACAGGGATTGGTGAGCAGTACTTC.

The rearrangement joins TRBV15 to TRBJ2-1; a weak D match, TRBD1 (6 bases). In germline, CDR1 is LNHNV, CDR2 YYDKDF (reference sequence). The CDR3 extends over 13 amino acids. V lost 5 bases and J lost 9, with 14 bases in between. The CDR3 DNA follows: TGTGCCACCAGCCGGCGACAGGCCATTGAGCAGTTCTTC. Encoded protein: CATSRRQAIEQFF.

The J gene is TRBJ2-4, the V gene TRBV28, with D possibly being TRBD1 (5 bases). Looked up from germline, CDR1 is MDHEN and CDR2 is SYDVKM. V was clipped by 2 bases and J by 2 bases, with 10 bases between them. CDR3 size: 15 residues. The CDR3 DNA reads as TGTGCCAGCAGTTTACCCAGGGTTACCAAAAACATTCAGTACTTC. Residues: CASSLPRVTKNIQYF.

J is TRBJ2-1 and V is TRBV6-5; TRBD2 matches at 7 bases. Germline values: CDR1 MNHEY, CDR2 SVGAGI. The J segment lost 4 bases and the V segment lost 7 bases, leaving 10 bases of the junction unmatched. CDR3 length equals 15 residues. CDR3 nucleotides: TGTGCCAGCACCCCAGCGGGGCAAGTGTACAATGAGCAGTTCTTC. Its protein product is CASTPAGQVYNEQFF.

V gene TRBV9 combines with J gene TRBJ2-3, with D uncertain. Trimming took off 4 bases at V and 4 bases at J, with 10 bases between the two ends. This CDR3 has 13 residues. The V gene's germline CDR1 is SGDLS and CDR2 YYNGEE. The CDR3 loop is CASSPTGPDTQYF. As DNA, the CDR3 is TGTGCCAGCAGCCCCACTGGGCCAGATACGCAGTATTTT.

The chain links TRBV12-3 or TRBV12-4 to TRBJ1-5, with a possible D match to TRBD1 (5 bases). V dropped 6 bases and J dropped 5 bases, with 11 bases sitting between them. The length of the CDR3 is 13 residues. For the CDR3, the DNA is TGTGCCAGCAGAGGAGGGGACGATCAGCCCCAGCATTTT. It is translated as CASRGGDDQPQHF.

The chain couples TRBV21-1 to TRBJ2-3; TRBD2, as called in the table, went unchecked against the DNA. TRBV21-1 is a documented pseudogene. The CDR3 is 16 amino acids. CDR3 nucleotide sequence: TGTGCCAGCAGCAAAGCGGCGGGGCGGGCCACAGATACGCAGTATTTT. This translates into CASSKAAGRATDTQYF.

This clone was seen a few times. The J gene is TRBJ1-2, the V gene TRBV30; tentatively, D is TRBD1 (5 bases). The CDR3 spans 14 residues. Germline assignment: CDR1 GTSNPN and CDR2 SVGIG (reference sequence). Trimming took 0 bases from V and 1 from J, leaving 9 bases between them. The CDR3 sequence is CAWSVHQGNYGYTF. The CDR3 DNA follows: TGTGCCTGGAGTGTACATCAGGGTAACTATGGCTACACCTTC.

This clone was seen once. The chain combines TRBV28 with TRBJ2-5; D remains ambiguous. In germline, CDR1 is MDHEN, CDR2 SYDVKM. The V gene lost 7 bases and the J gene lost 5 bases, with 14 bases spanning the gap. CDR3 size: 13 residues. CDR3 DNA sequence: TGTGCCAGCATCGGTCCCTACCGGGAGACCCAGTACTTC. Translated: CASIGPYRETQYF. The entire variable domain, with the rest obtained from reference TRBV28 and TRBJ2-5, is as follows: DVKVTQSSRYLVKRTGEKVFLECVQDMDHENMFWYRQDPGLGLRLIYFSYDVKMKEKGDIPEGYSVSREKKERFSLILESASTNQTSMYLCASIGPYRETQYFGPGTRLLVL.

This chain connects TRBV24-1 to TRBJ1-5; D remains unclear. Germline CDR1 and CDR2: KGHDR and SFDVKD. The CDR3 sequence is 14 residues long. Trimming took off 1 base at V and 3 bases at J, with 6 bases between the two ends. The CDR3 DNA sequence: TGTGCCACCAGTGATTTTGCAGACAATCAGCCCCAGCATTTT. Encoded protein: CATSDFADNQPQHF.

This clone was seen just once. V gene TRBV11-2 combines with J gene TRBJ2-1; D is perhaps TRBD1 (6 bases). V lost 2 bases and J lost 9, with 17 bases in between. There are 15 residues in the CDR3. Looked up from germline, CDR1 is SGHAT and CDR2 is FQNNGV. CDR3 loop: CASSLNRAFGGEQFF. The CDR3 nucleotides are TGTGCCAGCAGCTTAAACAGGGCTTTTGGCGGTGAGCAGTTCTTC.

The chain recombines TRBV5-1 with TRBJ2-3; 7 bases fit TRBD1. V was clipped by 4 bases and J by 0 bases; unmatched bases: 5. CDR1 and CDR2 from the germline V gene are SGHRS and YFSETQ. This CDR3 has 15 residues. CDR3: CASSLGTASTDTQYF. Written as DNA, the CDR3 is TGCGCCAGCAGCCTAGGGACAGCTAGCACAGATACGCAGTATTTT.

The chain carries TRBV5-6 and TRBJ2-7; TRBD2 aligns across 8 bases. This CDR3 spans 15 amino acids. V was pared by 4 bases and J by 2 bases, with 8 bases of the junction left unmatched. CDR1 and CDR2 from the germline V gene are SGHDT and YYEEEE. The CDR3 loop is CASSPLAGDTYEQYF. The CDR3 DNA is TGTGCCAGCAGCCCCCTAGCGGGCGATACCTACGAGCAGTACTTC. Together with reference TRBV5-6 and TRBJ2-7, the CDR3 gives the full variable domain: DAGVTQSPTHLIKTRGQQVTLRCSPKSGHDTVSWYQQALGQGPQFIFQYYEEEERQRGNFPDRFSGHQFPNYSSELNVNALLLGDSALYLCASSPLAGDTYEQYFGPGTRLTVT.